Each of the 20 T cell receptor beta chains below was sequenced from the same sample in a study of PD-1 blockade in classical Hodgkin lymphoma. Following autologous stem cell transplantation, relapse occurred in every patient, and exposure to brentuximab vedotin varied. Magnetic negative selection was used to purify CD4+ T cells from thawed PBMCs. Profiled with immunoSEQ multiplex PCR; TCRdb holds only in-frame clones, not every one. The data hold about 8,500 clones, with approximately 84% observed a single time. Source: CD4+ T cells from blood, taken at baseline. The receptors were gathered from a human donor with classical Hodgkin lymphoma.

This chain uses TRBV19 with TRBJ2-3, with a tentative D call TRBD2 (6 bases). The CDR3 contains 13 residues. The V end lost 6 bases, the J end lost 4 bases, and 11 bases lay between the germline ends. Germline V CDR1 and CDR2: LNHDA, SQIVND (reference sequence). The CDR3: CASSGSTADTQYF. CDR3 bases: TGTGCCAGTAGCGGGAGTACCGCAGATACGCAGTATTTT.

The chain has TRBV20-1 and TRBJ2-7; D may be TRBD2 (6 bases). V lost 5 bases to trimming and J lost 12 bases, with 17 bases between them. This CDR3 is 11 amino acids long. Germline values: CDR1 DFQATT, CDR2 SNEGSKA (reference sequence). CDR3 sequence reads: CSAVLETRGYF. CDR3 coding DNA: TGCAGTGCTGTACTGGAGACTAGAGGGTACTTC.

The rearrangement joins TRBV5-1 to TRBJ1-6; no clear D gene. The CDR3 is 13 residues long. V lost 3 bases and J 7 bases, leaving 8 bases between the germline ends. Germline V lookup: CDR1 SGHRS, CDR2 YFSETQ. The DNA for the CDR3 is TGCGCCAGCAGCTCGGACGGAAATTCACCCCTCCACTTT. Amino acid sequence: CASSSDGNSPLHF.

J is TRBJ1-3 and V is TRBV30; 7 bases are shared with TRBD1. V gave up 3 bases and J gave up 0 bases; unmatched junction bases: 5. The CDR3 contains 15 residues. Germline V gene sequence: CDR1 GTSNPN, CDR2 SVGIG (reference sequence). This CDR3 reads CAWSRDSGSGNTIYF. CDR3 nucleotide sequence: TGTGCCTGGAGCCGGGACAGCGGCTCTGGAAACACCATATATTTT.

This rearrangement joins TRBV28 to TRBJ1-1; a weak D match, TRBD1 (5 bases). Germline CDR1 reads MDHEN; CDR2 reads SYDVKM. The V end lost 7 bases, the J end lost 6 bases, and 15 bases lay between the germline ends. The CDR3 is made up of 13 amino acids. The CDR3 bases are TGTGCCAGCAATCTTCCAGGGCGACCTGAAGCTTTCTTT. Its protein product is CASNLPGRPEAFF.

This clone has a single count. The gene calls are TRBV6-5 and TRBJ1-3; a possible D gene is TRBD1 (5 bases). The CDR3 runs 14 residues. V was shortened by 5 bases and J by 0 bases, with 8 bases between the two germline ends. Germline assignment: CDR1 MNHEY and CDR2 SVGAGI. The CDR3 spells CASSVTASGNTIYF. CDR3 DNA: TGTGCCAGCAGTGTGACAGCCTCTGGAAACACCATATATTTT.

This sequence joins TRBV2 and TRBJ2-1, with 14 bases that match TRBD2. CDR3 length: 15 amino acids. Germline loops: CDR1 SNHLY, CDR2 FYNNEI. The V gene end was trimmed by 6 bases and the J gene end by 8 bases; junction bases not matched to a gene: 6. The CDR3 nucleotides read TGTGCCAGCAGCGTGACTAGCGGGAGGGCCTATGAGCAGTTCTTC. Its protein product is CASSVTSGRAYEQFF.

On this clone: At one end, the junction sequence differs from germline, possibly due to a read error. This chain joins TRBV7-2 and TRBJ2-7; perhaps TRBD2 as D (5 bases). The CDR3 extends over 13 amino acids. Per germline, CDR1 SGHTA and CDR2 FQGNSA. The DNA for the CDR3 is TGTGCCAGCAGCCCAGTGGGAGACCTCGAGCGGTACTTC. Translation: CASSPVGDLERYF.

The rearrangement uses TRBV2 and TRBJ2-1; perhaps TRBD2 as D (6 bases). The germline gives CDR1 SNHLY, CDR2 FYNNEI. This CDR3 has 17 residues. Trimming took 0 bases from V and 0 from J, leaving 12 bases between them. The CDR3 DNA sequence: TGTGCCAGCAGTGAAGCCCTAGCGACAAGCTCCTACAATGAGCAGTTCTTC. The encoded protein is CASSEALATSSYNEQFF. The entire variable domain, with the rest obtained from reference TRBV2 and TRBJ2-1, is as follows: EPEVTQTPSHQVTQMGQEVILRCVPISNHLYFYWYRQILGQKVEFLVSFYNNEISEKSEIFDDQFSVERPDGSNFTLKIRSTKLEDSAMYFCASSEALATSSYNEQFFGPGTRLTVL.

The CDR3 loop is CASSVWGQGADTQYF. Written as DNA, the CDR3 is TGTGCCAGCAGTGTGTGGGGACAGGGGGCAGATACGCAGTATTTT. The V gene is TRBV6-1, the J gene TRBJ2-3; 11 bases line up with TRBD1. The V and J ends lost 4 bases and 4 bases, in that order; junction bases with no gene match: 4. The CDR3 has 15 residues. In germline, CDR1 is MNHNS, CDR2 SASEGT.

The CDR3 here is CASSYLGSYEQYF. The CDR3 region has the DNA TGTGCCAGCAGTTACTTAGGATCATACGAGCAGTACTTC. J is TRBJ2-5 and V is TRBV6-6; D is unresolved. The DNA end is a closer match to TRBJ2-7, so the J assignment may be wrong. CDR1 MNHNY and CDR2 SVGAGI come from the germline V gene (reference sequence). The CDR3 covers 13 residues.

The chain has TRBV25-1 and TRBJ2-6; TRBD1 might be the D (5 bases). The germline gives CDR1 MGHDK, CDR2 SYGVNS. The CDR3 extends over 17 amino acids. V was clipped by 3 bases and J by 0 bases, with 12 bases between them. The CDR3 DNA reads TGTGCCAGCAGTGAGGGGCCCCCCGTCTCTGGGGCCAACGTCCTGACTTTC. Translated: CASSEGPPVSGANVLTF.

CDR3 coding DNA: TGTGCCAGCAGCGAATACACCGGGGAGCTGTTTTTT. Its protein product is CASSEYTGELFF. This chain uses TRBV7-6 with TRBJ2-2; D not resolved. V lost 5 bases to trimming and J lost 3 bases, with 4 bases between them. Germline V gene data show CDR1 as SGHVS and CDR2 as FNYEAQ. This CDR3 spans 12 amino acids.

The chain combines TRBV5-1 with TRBJ2-1; D is unresolved. CDR3 length: 15 amino acids. The germline gives CDR1 SGHRS, CDR2 YFSETQ. Between the trimmed V and J ends, which lost 4 bases and 7 bases, there was a span of 18 bases. The CDR3 coding sequence is TGCGCCAGCAGCGAGACACTGAGCTCTGGTAATGAGCAGTTCTTC. Translation: CASSETLSSGNEQFF.

A remark on this clone: At one boundary the junction diverges from the germline segment, which might be a read error. The chain recombines TRBV28 with TRBJ1-5; D is perhaps TRBD1 (5 bases). CDR3 length: 16 residues. Germline assignment: CDR1 MDHEN and CDR2 SYDVKM. CDR3 amino acids: CASTLSGLTSNQPQHF. CDR3 DNA sequence: TGTGCCAGCACTTTATCGGGGCTCACAAGCAATCAGCCCCAGCATTTT.

The chain is built from TRBV5-4 and TRBJ2-2; D is undetermined. Germline V gene sequence: CDR1 SGHNT, CDR2 YYREEE (reference sequence). The length of the CDR3 is 18 residues. V was shortened by 2 bases and J by 3 bases, with 20 bases between the two germline ends. This chain's CDR3 is CASSLVRVVHTDTGELFF. CDR3 in DNA: TGTGCCAGCAGCTTAGTTCGCGTGGTTCATACGGACACCGGGGAGCTGTTTTTT.

This chain uses TRBV7-3 with TRBJ2-1; a possible D gene is TRBD2 (5 bases). The V end lost 2 bases, the J end lost 2 bases, and 7 bases lay between the germline ends. The CDR3 is 14 amino acids. Per germline, CDR1 SGHTA and CDR2 FQGTGA. DNA of the CDR3: TGTGCCAGCAGCTTATCCGGGACCTACAATGAGCAGTTCTTC. Its protein product is CASSLSGTYNEQFF. The full variable domain, its missing parts supplied by reference TRBV7-3 and TRBJ2-1, is GAGVSQTPSNKVTEKGKYVELRCDPISGHTALYWYRQSLGQGPEFLIYFQGTGAADDSGLPNDRFFAVRPEGSVSTLKIQRTERGDSAVYLCASSLSGTYNEQFFGPGTRLTVL.

This clone is a singleton in its sample. This chain links TRBV11-2 with TRBJ2-1, with 13 bases identical to TRBD2. Germline V gene lookup returns CDR1 SGHAT and CDR2 FQNNGV. With V trimmed by 1 base and J by 10 bases, 4 bases remained unmatched. CDR3 length equals 15 residues. CDR3 sequence (DNA): TGTGCCAGCAGCTTAGCAGGACTAGCGGGGGTGGAGCAGTTCTTC. This translates into CASSLAGLAGVEQFF. The entire variable domain, with the rest obtained from reference TRBV11-2 and TRBJ2-1, is as follows: EAGVAQSPRYKIIEKRQSVAFWCNPISGHATLYWYQQILGQGPKLLIQFQNNGVVDDSQLPKDRFSAERLKGVDSTLKIQPAKLEDSAVYLCASSLAGLAGVEQFFGPGTRLTVL.

CDR3 DNA: TGTGCCAGCTCAGGGGGTTATTCCTACAATGAGCAGTTCTTC. Translating gives CASSGGYSYNEQFF. The chain uses TRBV18 and TRBJ2-1; the D gene could be TRBD1 or TRBD2 (5 bases each). The CDR3 sequence is 14 residues long. Trimming took off 5 bases at V and 1 base at J, with 9 bases between the two ends. Germline V gene sequence: CDR1 KGHSH, CDR2 LQKENI.

This sequence joins TRBV6-5 and TRBJ2-3, with 7 bases identical to TRBD2. Losses at the gene ends were 7 bases for V and 2 bases for J; bases not matched to a gene: 6. Germline lookup yields CDR1 MNHEY and CDR2 SVGAGI. The CDR3 runs to 14 residues. The CDR3 sequence is CASNRAGNTDTQYF. CDR3 nucleotides: TGTGCCAGCAACCGAGCGGGAAACACAGATACGCAGTATTTT.